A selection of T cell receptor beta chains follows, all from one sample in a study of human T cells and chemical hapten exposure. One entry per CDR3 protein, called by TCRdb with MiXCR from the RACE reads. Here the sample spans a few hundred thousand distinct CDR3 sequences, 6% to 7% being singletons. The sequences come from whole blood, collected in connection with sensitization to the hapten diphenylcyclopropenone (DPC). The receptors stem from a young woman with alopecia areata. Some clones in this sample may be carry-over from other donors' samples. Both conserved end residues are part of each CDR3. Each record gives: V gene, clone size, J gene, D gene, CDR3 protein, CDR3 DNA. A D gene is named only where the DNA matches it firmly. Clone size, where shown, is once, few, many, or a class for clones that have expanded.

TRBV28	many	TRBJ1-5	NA	CASSLLIAENQPQHF	TGTGCCAGCAGTTTACTCATAGCGGAGAATCAGCCCCAGCATTTT
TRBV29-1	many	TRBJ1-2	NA	CSVEGGYTF	TGCAGCGTTGAGGGCGGCTACACCTTC
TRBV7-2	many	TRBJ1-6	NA	CASSPLGNNSPLHF	TGTGCCAGCAGCCCCCTTGGTAACAATTCACCCCTCCACTTT
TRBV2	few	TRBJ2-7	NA	CASSPMGGQYF	TGTGCCAGCAGTCCTATGGGCGGGCAGTACTTC
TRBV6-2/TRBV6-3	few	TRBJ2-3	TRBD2	CASSPLRTSGATDTQYF	TGTGCCAGCTCCCCTTTGAGGACTAGCGGGGCAACAGATACGCAGTATTTT
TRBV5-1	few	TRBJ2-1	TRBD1	CASSLEGQGGNEQFF	TGCGCCAGCAGCTTGGAGGGACAGGGTGGCAATGAGCAGTTCTTC
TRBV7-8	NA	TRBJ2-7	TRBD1	CASSATGTGAYEQYF	TGTGCCAGCAGCGCCACCGGGACAGGGGCCTACGAGCAGTACTTC
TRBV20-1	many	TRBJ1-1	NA	CSARAQLMNTEAFF	TGCAGTGCTAGAGCGCAGCTAATGAACACTGAAGCTTTCTTT
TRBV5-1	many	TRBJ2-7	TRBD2	CASSSTGTTYEQYF	TGCGCCAGCAGCTCTACTGGGACTACCTACGAGCAGTACTTC
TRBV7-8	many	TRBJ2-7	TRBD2	CASSLLPRGLAGGFSYEQYF	TGTGCCAGCAGCTTACTACCCAGGGGACTAGCGGGGGGCTTCTCCTACGAGCAGTACTTC
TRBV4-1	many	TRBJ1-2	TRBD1	CASSQERQGAYGYTF	TGCGCCAGCAGCCAAGAACGACAGGGGGCCTATGGCTACACCTTC
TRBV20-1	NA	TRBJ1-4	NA	CSARRYSNEKLFF	TGCAGTGCGAGGAGGTACTCTAATGAAAAACTGTTTTTT
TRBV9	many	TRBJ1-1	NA	CASSVEGDTEAFF	TGTGCCAGCAGCGTAGAGGGAGACACTGAAGCTTTCTTT
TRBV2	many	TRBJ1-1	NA	CASRWGDEDTEAFF	TGTGCCAGCCGATGGGGGGACGAGGACACTGAAGCTTTCTTT
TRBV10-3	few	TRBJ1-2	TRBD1	CAIRSGTGVLYGYTF	TGTGCCATCAGGTCTGGGACAGGGGTCCTCTATGGCTACACCTTC
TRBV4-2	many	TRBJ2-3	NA	CASSQMGEGKSTDTQYF	TGTGCCAGCAGCCAGATGGGCGAGGGAAAAAGCACAGATACGCAGTATTTT
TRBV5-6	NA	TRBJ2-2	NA	CASSLEVPGELFF	TGTGCCAGCAGCTTGGAGGTCCCGGGGGAGCTGTTTTTT
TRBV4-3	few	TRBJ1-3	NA	CASSQAHSSGNTIYF	TGCGCCAGCAGCCAAGCGCACTCCTCTGGAAACACCATATATTTT
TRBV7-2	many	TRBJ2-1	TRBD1	CASKLRQGVPSSYNEQFF	TGTGCCAGCAAGCTTAGGCAGGGGGTGCCAAGCTCCTACAATGAGCAGTTCTTC
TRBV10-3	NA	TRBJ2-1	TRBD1	CAISEWRTGGEVNEQFF	TGTGCCATCAGTGAGTGGAGGACAGGGGGTGAAGTGAATGAGCAGTTCTTC
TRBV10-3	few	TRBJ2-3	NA	CAISEGSSRTDTQYF	TGTGCCATCAGTGAGGGATCCAGCCGCACAGATACGCAGTATTTT
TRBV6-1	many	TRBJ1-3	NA	CASSPTEDSGNTIYF	TGTGCCAGCAGCCCGACAGAAGACTCTGGAAACACCATATATTTT
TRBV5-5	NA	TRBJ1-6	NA	CASSPYLRDNSPLHF	TGTGCCAGCAGCCCGTACCTACGGGATAATTCACCCCTCCACTTT
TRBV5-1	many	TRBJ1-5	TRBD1	CASSLEPIDRGWKPQHF	TGCGCCAGCAGCTTGGAACCGATTGACAGGGGTTGGAAGCCCCAGCATTTT
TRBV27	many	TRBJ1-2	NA	CASSFSADNYGYTF	TGTGCCAGCAGTTTCTCAGCCGATAACTATGGCTACACCTTC
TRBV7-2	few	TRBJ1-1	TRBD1	CASSRGTGVGPEAFF	TGTGCCAGCAGCAGAGGGACAGGGGTAGGCCCTGAAGCTTTCTTT
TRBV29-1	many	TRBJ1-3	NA	CSVVAGSSGNTIYF	TGCAGCGTTGTGGCGGGGTCCTCTGGAAACACCATATATTTT
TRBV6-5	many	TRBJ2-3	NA	CASSYSHKLVDTQYF	TGTGCCAGCAGTTACTCGCATAAGTTGGTTGATACGCAGTATTTT
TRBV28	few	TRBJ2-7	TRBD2	CASRPTSASYEQYF	TGTGCCAGCAGACCGACTAGCGCCTCCTACGAGCAGTACTTC
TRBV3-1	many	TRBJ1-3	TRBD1	CASRDRETRRGSGNTIYF	TGTGCCAGCAGGGACAGGGAGACCCGAAGGGGCTCTGGAAACACCATATATTTT
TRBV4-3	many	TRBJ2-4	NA	CASSQDSGLAKNIQYF	TGCGCCAGCAGCCAAGACTCAGGGTTAGCCAAAAACATTCAGTACTTC
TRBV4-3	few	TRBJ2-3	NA	CASSQDLLGLTSTDTQYF	TGCGCCAGCAGCCAAGACCTCCTAGGGTTAACTAGCACAGATACGCAGTATTTT
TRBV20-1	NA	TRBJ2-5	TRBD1	CSVKGQQETQYF	TGCAGTGTTAAGGGACAGCAAGAGACCCAGTACTTC
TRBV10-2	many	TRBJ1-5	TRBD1	CASRDSRGQPQHF	TGCGCCAGCCGGGACAGCCGAGGTCAGCCCCAGCATTTT
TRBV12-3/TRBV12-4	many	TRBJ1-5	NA	CASSAAGDSNQPQHF	TGTGCCAGCAGCGCCGCAGGGGATAGCAATCAGCCCCAGCATTTT
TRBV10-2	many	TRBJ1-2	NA	CASSEGRPGYTF	TGCGCCAGCAGTGAGGGGAGGCCCGGCTACACCTTC